A selection of T cell receptor beta chains follows, all from one sample in a study of T cells in Graves' hyperthyroidism and ophthalmopathy. TCRdb itself ran the multiplex PCR reads through MiXCR, one entry per CDR3 protein. The sample carries approximately 430,000 distinct CDR3 sequences, approximately 15% recorded once. The sequencing input was blood. The source of these receptors is a man between 18 and 35 years old with Graves' ophthalmopathy. Each CDR3 is given without its conserved first and last residue.

TRBV7-9 | ASSLPLADYNEQF
TRBV30 | AWGPPSGLAGQETQY
TRBV20-1 | SAALRQGETQY
TRBV7-8 | ASSPPGLPKETQY
TRBV5-1 | ASSFGQGLNNEQF
TRBV7-3 | ASSPTNLYNEQF
TRBV3-1 | ASRATDRGSGYT
TRBV4-1 | ASAGPLPSSYNEQF
TRBV4-2 | ASSPAGTSTDEQY
TRBV3-1 | ASSQDARQGKRESNQPQH
TRBV5-1 | ASSLDTQGAAEAF
TRBV7-2 | ASSLFGQGGGQPQH
TRBV10-3 | AISDAGGPNEQF
TRBV4-1 | ASSRTWGTSGSRDNEQF
TRBV4-1 | ASSPRTADGYT
TRBV3-1 | ASSQDAGGYNEQF
TRBV30 | AWSSQSTDTQY
TRBV30 | AWSVLWDRGTDTQY
TRBV7-8 | ASSSPRGPNEKLF
TRBV5-1 | ASSWGVGQF
TRBV6-2/TRBV6-3 | ASNSWWNTEAF
TRBV6-2/TRBV6-3 | ASSYWQGNTEAF
TRBV5-1 | ASSHIGQGPYNEQF
TRBV6-2/TRBV6-3 | ASRMQQASNEKLF
TRBV12-3/TRBV12-4 | ASSFTRLNTEAF
TRBV10-3 | AISESTGSYGYT
TRBV30 | AWSVLAAKETQY
TRBV30 | AWSVLPSGGDTQY
TRBV12-3/TRBV12-4 | ASSPRYHTGGGSGEQY
TRBV19 | ASSFLGLAGVTDTQY
TRBV30 | AWSEGSGYEQF
TRBV27 | ASSADRGLPGNTIY
TRBV6-1 | ASSDPGLFSNEQF
TRBV11-2 | ASSLWVRGVSETQY
TRBV6-1 | ASTTGINIQY
TRBV5-1 | ASSLTVTEETQY
TRBV11-3 | ASSFPGGQETQY
TRBV6-1 | ASSEEPGGEKLF
TRBV15 | ATSRNRDRDTDTQY
TRBV30 | AWSVVGPYEQY
TRBV6-2/TRBV6-3 | ASSYRTRSYEQY
TRBV6-1 | ASRRSGGPTNEKLF
TRBV19 | ASSHTGTAIETQY
TRBV13 | ASRHGRRSGGEQY